A single sample gave rise to the 24 T cell receptor beta chains below, sequenced in a study of T cells in Graves' hyperthyroidism and ophthalmopathy. The CDR3 regions of TCR beta were amplified from RNA transcripts. During a first-round RT-PCR of the TCR CDR3, the HTBI primer set was used. TCRdb recomputed calls from the multiplex PCR reads with MiXCR, one row per CDR3 protein. The repertoire has hundreds of thousands of distinct CDR3 sequences, around 13% of them found once; the top ten carry more than 11%. The material sequenced was blood. All receptors derive from a woman aged 40-49 years with Graves' hyperthyroidism.

Ten or more counts support this clonotype. This chain links TRBV20-1 with TRBJ2-7; 13 nucleotides align to TRBD2. The CDR3 extends over 14 amino acids. V lost 6 bases, J lost 0 bases, and 2 bases stayed unmatched. Germline V lookup: CDR1 DFQATT, CDR2 SNEGSKA (reference sequence). CDR3: CSAGTSGISYEQYF. The CDR3 DNA follows: TGCAGTGCGGGGACTAGCGGGATCTCCTACGAGCAGTACTTC.

This clonotype was observed many times. The chain recombines TRBV7-2 with TRBJ2-1; 9 bases map to TRBD2. This CDR3 contains 16 residues. The V gene's germline CDR1 is SGHTA and CDR2 FQGNSA. Germline trimming cut 1 base from V and 10 bases from J; bases unmatched to any gene: 11. Here the CDR3 DNA reads TGTGCCAGCAGCTTAGAGGCTAGCGGGATCGTAGGGGAGCAGTTCTTC. As protein: CASSLEASGIVGEQFF.

The V gene is TRBV7-9, the J gene TRBJ1-4; no definite D call. The CDR3 sequence is 14 residues long. Germline CDR1 SEHNR, CDR2 FQNEAQ (reference sequence). Trimming pared 5 bases from V and 3 bases from J, leaving 10 bases between. The CDR3 here is CASSPRGANEKLFF. The CDR3, as DNA: TGTGCCAGCAGCCCCCGTGGGGCTAATGAAAAACTGTTTTTT.

This clonotype appeared many times. The chain recombines TRBV28 with TRBJ2-7; possible D gene TRBD1, 5 bases. CDR1 is MDHEN, CDR2 SYDVKM, per germline. Trimming removed 6 bases from V and 6 bases from J, with 15 bases in between. CDR3 length: 13 residues. This CDR3 is CASRGQGSPEQYF. CDR3 coding DNA: TGTGCCAGCAGGGGTCAGGGCAGTCCCGAGCAGTACTTC.

This clonotype has a count of ten or more. The chain combines TRBV5-5 with TRBJ1-5, with D hard to call. Per germline, CDR1 SGHKS and CDR2 YYEKEE (reference sequence). The CDR3 runs to 13 residues. The ends were cut back, 1 base at V and 5 bases at J, with 7 bases in the middle. This CDR3 reads CASSLLWDQPQHF. The CDR3 nucleotides read TGTGCCAGCAGCTTGCTCTGGGATCAGCCCCAGCATTTT.

There are many counts of this clonotype. The chain is built from TRBV6-5 and TRBJ1-4, with 8 bases identical to TRBD1. Germline loops: CDR1 MNHEY, CDR2 SVGAGI. V lost 0 bases and J lost 7; bases outside the gene matches: 4. This CDR3 is 15 amino acids long. The CDR3 nucleotides are TGTGCCAGCAGTTACTCGACAGGGGCGGCTGAAAAACTGTTTTTT. Protein sequence: CASSYSTGAAEKLFF.

This clonotype was recorded at least ten times. The chain carries TRBV18 and TRBJ2-1; D gene unclear. The CDR3 sequence is 14 residues long. Trimming removed 4 bases from V and 10 bases from J, with 17 bases in between. Germline V CDR1 and CDR2: KGHSH, LQKENI. The CDR3 protein is CASSRAERPREQFF. CDR3 sequence (DNA): TGTGCCAGCTCACGTGCCGAAAGGCCCCGCGAGCAGTTCTTC.

Regarding this clonotype: A much larger clonotype is one base distant, so this may be a read error. CDR3 amino acids: CASSPTAGKNIQYF. The CDR3 coding sequence is TGCGCCAGCAGCCCGACGGCGGGGAAAAACATTCAGTACTTC. The rearrangement links TRBV5-1 to TRBJ2-4; TRBD2 is a possible D gene (6 bases). From germline, CDR1 is SGHRS and CDR2 YFSETQ. The CDR3 spans 14 residues. Trimming removed 4 bases from V and 4 bases from J, with 12 bases in between.

The sample holds many counts of this clonotype. The chain employs TRBV28 and TRBJ2-4, with unresolved D. Germline V gives CDR1 MDHEN, CDR2 SYDVKM. The CDR3 loop spans 14 amino acids. Between the trimmed V and J ends, which lost 1 base and 6 bases, there was a span of 10 bases. The CDR3 region has the DNA TGTGCCAGCAGTTTATATGGCAGCATAAACATTCAGTACTTC. Amino acids: CASSLYGSINIQYF.

The sample holds many counts of this clonotype. This chain joins TRBV7-9 and TRBJ2-3; 14 bases match TRBD2. This CDR3 contains 17 residues. The J segment lost 6 bases and the V segment lost 5 bases, leaving 10 bases of the junction unmatched. Germline lookup yields CDR1 SEHNR and CDR2 FQNEAQ (reference sequence). CDR3 nucleotide sequence: TGTGCCAGCAGCCCCCGGACTAGCGGGAGGTCATCTGATACGCAGTATTTT. It codes for CASSPRTSGRSSDTQYF. Full variable domain (outside the CDR3, taken from reference TRBV7-9 and TRBJ2-3): DTGVSQNPRHKITKRGQNVTFRCDPISEHNRLYWYRQTLGQGPEFLTYFQNEAQLEKSRLLSDRFSAERPKGSFSTLEIQRTEQGDSAMYLCASSPRTSGRSSDTQYFGPGTRLTVL.

The rearrangement uses TRBV7-9 and TRBJ1-2; D not certain. The CDR3 covers 15 residues. Germline V gene data show CDR1 as SEHNR and CDR2 as FQNEAQ (reference sequence). Trimming took off 4 bases at V and 5 bases at J, with 17 bases between the two ends. The CDR3 region is CASSSSTLDPYGYTF. The CDR3, as DNA: TGTGCCAGCAGCTCCTCGACACTGGACCCTTATGGCTACACCTTC.

This clonotype was detected many times. The gene calls are TRBV30 and TRBJ2-7, with TRBD1 matching over 11 bases. The CDR3 runs 14 residues. V was clipped by 0 bases and J by 7 bases; unmatched bases: 5. Germline CDR1 is GTSNPN and CDR2 is SVGIG (reference sequence). CDR3 amino acids: CAWSVGQGAWEQYF. The CDR3, as DNA: TGTGCCTGGAGTGTTGGACAGGGGGCTTGGGAGCAGTACTTC. The full variable domain, its missing parts supplied by reference TRBV30 and TRBJ2-7, is SQTIHQWPATLVQPVGSPLSLECTVEGTSNPNLYWYRQAAGRGLQLLFYSVGIGQISSEVPQNLSASRPQDRQFILSSKKLLLSDSGFYLCAWSVGQGAWEQYFGPGTRLTVT.

About this clonotype: The CDR3 does not close with the conserved phenylalanine or tryptophan, likely indicating a read error. The J gene is TRBJ1-1, the V gene TRBV20-1; TRBD1 might be the D (6 bases). Trimming cost V 3 bases and J 6 bases, with 14 bases left between them. The CDR3 totals 13 residues. The germline V gene has CDR1 DFQATT and CDR2 SNEGSKA (reference sequence). CDR3 nucleotide sequence: TGCAGTGCTAGGCCCGGAGGACAGTCTGAAGCTTTCCTT. Its translation is CSARPGGQSEAFL.

This clonotype was counted ten times or more. The chain couples TRBV12-3 or TRBV12-4 to TRBJ1-1; 7 bases are a match to TRBD1. V lost 5 bases to trimming and J lost 6 bases; unmatched junction nucleotides: 9. The CDR3 covers 14 residues. The CDR3 bases are TGTGCCAGCAGTGCTACAGGGGCGATAGCTGAAGCTTTCTTT. Protein product: CASSATGAIAEAFF.

This clonotype was seen ten or more times. J is TRBJ1-2 and V is TRBV12-3 or TRBV12-4; 7 bases fit TRBD1. The length of the CDR3 is 14 residues. J was trimmed by 2 bases and V by 6 bases; bases with no gene match: 6. The CDR3, as DNA: TGTGCCAGCAGCCCTCCGGGACAGAACTATGGCTACACCTTC. It is translated as CASSPPGQNYGYTF.

This clonotype was observed many times. This CDR3 is CASSFFPYEQYF. CDR3 nucleotide sequence: TGTGCCAGCAGTTTTTTTCCTTACGAGCAGTACTTC. The V call is TRBV28, the J call TRBJ2-7; no definite D call. Germline lookup yields CDR1 MDHEN and CDR2 SYDVKM. The CDR3 contains 12 residues. Trimming removed 3 bases at V and 4 bases at J, with 7 bases between.

This clonotype was counted at least ten times. The chain has TRBV11-3 and TRBJ2-3; 8 bases are a match to TRBD2. J lost 1 base, V lost 4 bases, and 7 bases had no gene match. CDR1 and CDR2 (germline): SGHNT, YENEEA. The CDR3 runs 16 residues. The CDR3 DNA sequence: TGTGCCAGCAGCTCTCGGGGTAGCGGGGGCACAGATACGCAGTATTTT. This translates into CASSSRGSGGTDTQYF.

This clonotype was counted ten times or more. This chain uses TRBV12-3 or TRBV12-4 with TRBJ2-1; TRBD2 aligns across 14 bases. J gave up 6 bases and V 5 bases, and 3 bases lay outside the gene matches. The length of the CDR3 is 15 residues. The CDR3 loop reads CASSPGTSGSNEQFF. CDR3 sequence (DNA): TGTGCCAGCAGTCCCGGGACTAGCGGGAGCAATGAGCAGTTCTTC.

This clonotype has at least ten counts. The V gene is TRBV27, the J gene TRBJ1-1; perhaps TRBD1 as D (5 bases). The germline CDR1 and CDR2 sequences are MNHEY and SMNVEV (reference sequence). V lost 9 bases, J lost 0 bases, and 11 bases lay in between. The CDR3 spans 13 residues. The DNA for the CDR3 is TGTGCCAGTGGGGCCGGCCTGAACACTGAAGCTTTCTTT. The encoded protein is CASGAGLNTEAFF.

This clonotype was seen many times. This sequence joins TRBV11-2 and TRBJ2-7; 9 bases are shared with TRBD2. V was clipped by 0 bases and J by 3 bases; unmatched bases: 3. Germline V lookup: CDR1 SGHAT, CDR2 FQNNGV. The CDR3 is made up of 15 amino acids. The CDR3 spells CASSLEVAGDYEQYF. The CDR3 DNA follows: TGTGCCAGCAGCTTAGAGGTAGCGGGAGACTACGAGCAGTACTTC. Variable domain in full (rest from reference TRBV11-2 and TRBJ2-7): EAGVAQSPRYKIIEKRQSVAFWCNPISGHATLYWYQQILGQGPKLLIQFQNNGVVDDSQLPKDRFSAERLKGVDSTLKIQPAKLEDSAVYLCASSLEVAGDYEQYFGPGTRLTVT.

This clonotype showed up many times. V and J are TRBV12-3 or TRBV12-4 and TRBJ1-1; D remains unclear. This CDR3 region has 14 residues. Trimming removed 4 bases at V and 1 base at J, with 10 bases between. The DNA of the CDR3 is TGTGCCAGCAGTTCATGGCAGAAGAACACTGAAGCTTTCTTT. This codes for CASSSWQKNTEAFF.

This clonotype was found many times. The chain recombines TRBV10-3 with TRBJ2-1; 8 nucleotides align to TRBD2. Per germline, CDR1 ENHRY and CDR2 SYGVKD. This CDR3 region has 16 residues. The J segment lost 0 bases and the V segment lost 6 bases, leaving 7 bases of the junction unmatched. In DNA, the CDR3 is TGTGCCATCAGGAGCGGGAGTGGGGCCTCCTACAATGAGCAGTTCTTC. This codes for CAIRSGSGASYNEQFF.

This clonotype has ten or more counts. This rearrangement joins TRBV11-2 to TRBJ2-5; D may be TRBD2 (5 bases). Trimming took 5 bases from V and 5 from J, leaving 12 bases between them. CDR3 length: 13 residues. Germline CDR1 reads SGHAT; CDR2 reads FQNNGV. The CDR3 sequence: CASSPTTGETQYF. CDR3 in DNA: TGTGCCAGCAGCCCCACCACGGGGGAGACCCAGTACTTC.

At least ten counts were recorded for this clonotype. The CDR3 coding sequence is TGTGCCAGCAGCCCGGGACCCCCAAGCCCCCAAGAGACCCAGTACTTC. Translated, it gives CASSPGPPSPQETQYF. This chain links TRBV5-6 with TRBJ2-5; D is perhaps TRBD1 or TRBD2 (5 bases each). The CDR3 runs 16 residues. From germline, CDR1 is SGHDT and CDR2 YYEEEE. V lost 4 bases and J 1 base, leaving 17 bases between the germline ends.